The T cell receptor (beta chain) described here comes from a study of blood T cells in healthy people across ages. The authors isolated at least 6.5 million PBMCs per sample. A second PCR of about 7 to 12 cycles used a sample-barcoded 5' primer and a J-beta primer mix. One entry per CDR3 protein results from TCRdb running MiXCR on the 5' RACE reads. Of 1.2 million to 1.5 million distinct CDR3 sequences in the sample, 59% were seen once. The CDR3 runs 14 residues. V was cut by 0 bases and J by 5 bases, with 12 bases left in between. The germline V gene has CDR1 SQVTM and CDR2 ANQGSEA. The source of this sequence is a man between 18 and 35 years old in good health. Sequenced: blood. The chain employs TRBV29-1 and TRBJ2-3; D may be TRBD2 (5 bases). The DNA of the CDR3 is TGCAGCGTTGAAGATGTCTACGCGGGAGATACGCAGTATTTT. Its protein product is CSVEDVYAGDTQYF.